The 14 T cell receptor beta chains reported below all come from one sample, sequenced in a study of identical twins. Each CDR3 protein is one row after TCRdb ran MiXCR on the 5' RACE reads. In the table there are 690,000 or so distinct CDR3 sequences, more than 6.5% of which are singletons. Another study also made use of these data, one on yellow fever vaccine responses in identical twins.

Sequencing was carried out using PBMCs. The receptors were sampled from a woman aged 18-29 years in good health.

This sequence joins TRBV18 and TRBJ1-1, with TRBD1 as a possible D gene (5 bases). The CDR3 is 14 residues long. Per the germline V gene, CDR1 is KGHSH and CDR2 is LQKENI. Trimming pared 3 bases from V and 1 base from J, leaving 9 bases between. The CDR3 loop is CASSPAGRNTEAFF. CDR3 DNA: TGTGCCAGCTCACCGGCAGGGAGGAACACTGAAGCTTTCTTT.

This clonotype came up a few times. The J gene is TRBJ2-7, the V gene TRBV10-3; D unclear. V lost 2 bases, J lost 2 bases, and 7 bases lay in between. The CDR3 runs to 13 residues. Germline V lookup: CDR1 ENHRY, CDR2 SYGVKD. The CDR3 reads CAISERITYEQYF. The CDR3 region has the DNA TGTGCCATCAGTGAGAGGATTACCTACGAGCAGTACTTC.

The genes are TRBV6-4 and TRBJ2-4; tentatively, D is TRBD1 (5 bases). V was shortened by 9 bases and J by 3 bases, with 12 bases between the two germline ends. This CDR3 comprises 13 residues. From germline, CDR1 is MRHNA and CDR2 SNTAGT. As DNA, the CDR3 is TGTGCCAGGAGAAGGGGCCTCAAAAACATTCAGTACTTC. The encoded protein is CARRRGLKNIQYF.

The rearrangement joins TRBV2 to TRBJ2-7, with TRBD1 matching 12 bases. With 3 bases clipped from V and 5 bases from J, the junction kept 5 bases outside the gene matches. The CDR3 is made up of 15 amino acids. Germline values: CDR1 SNHLY, CDR2 FYNNEI. The CDR3 is CASSERDRGPNEQYF. The CDR3 bases are TGTGCCAGCAGTGAGAGGGACAGGGGGCCGAACGAGCAGTACTTC. Using reference TRBV2 and TRBJ2-7 for the parts outside the CDR3, the full variable domain is EPEVTQTPSHQVTQMGQEVILRCVPISNHLYFYWYRQILGQKVEFLVSFYNNEISEKSEIFDDQFSVERPDGSNFTLKIRSTKLEDSAMYFCASSERDRGPNEQYFGPGTRLTVT.

The rearrangement links TRBV9 to TRBJ2-1; 13 bases fit TRBD2. The CDR3 totals 16 residues. Trimming cost V 0 bases and J 8 bases; bases outside gene matches: 5. The germline CDR1 and CDR2 sequences are SGDLS and YYNGEE. The DNA for the CDR3 is TGTGCCAGCAGCGTAGACAGGGGACTAGCGGGGCATGAGCAGTTCTTC. This sequence encodes CASSVDRGLAGHEQFF.

This chain links TRBV11-2 with TRBJ2-5; 7 bases agree with TRBD2. V lost 1 base to trimming and J lost 4 bases; unmatched junction nucleotides: 9. This CDR3 has 16 residues. CDR1 and CDR2 (germline): SGHAT, FQNNGV. The CDR3 DNA sequence: TGTGCCAGCAGCTTAGGGGACTACCCTTCAATAGAGACCCAGTACTTC. It encodes CASSLGDYPSIETQYF.

This clonotype has more than one count but fewer than ten. The V gene is TRBV6-1, the J gene TRBJ1-5, with D perhaps matching TRBD1 (5 bases). CDR1 is MNHNS, CDR2 SASEGT, per germline. V was cut by 7 bases and J by 1 base, with 23 bases left in between. The CDR3 sequence is 18 residues long. This CDR3 reads CASNMTMWDRKSNQPQHF. In DNA form, the CDR3 reads TGTGCCAGCAATATGACAATGTGGGACCGGAAGAGCAATCAGCCCCAGCATTTT.

There are a few counts of this clonotype. The chain employs TRBV7-2 and TRBJ2-7; a possible D gene is TRBD2 (7 bases). Germline V gives CDR1 SGHTA, CDR2 FQGNSA. The CDR3 totals 14 residues. V was cut by 5 bases and J by 2 bases, with 13 bases left in between. The CDR3 nucleotides are TGTGCCAGCAGCCCCGGGGGGCGCACCTACGAGCAGTACTTC. Translating gives CASSPGGRTYEQYF.

This clonotype was counted at least ten times. The chain carries TRBV20-1 and TRBJ2-7; D might be TRBD2 (6 bases). The germline gives CDR1 DFQATT, CDR2 SNEGSKA (reference sequence). Between the trimmed V and J ends, which lost 0 bases and 6 bases, there was a span of 15 bases. This CDR3 has 14 residues. CDR3 amino acids: CSARDGRDWGEQYF. The CDR3 nucleotides are TGCAGTGCTAGAGATGGCCGGGACTGGGGCGAGCAGTACTTC.

The V and J genes are TRBV10-1 and TRBJ2-5; D is unresolved. Deletions cut 4 bases from V and 5 bases from J, with 11 bases between. This CDR3 contains 13 residues. Germline V gives CDR1 WNHNN, CDR2 SYGVQD (reference sequence). In DNA form, the CDR3 reads TGCGCCAGCAGTGTGCCTCCCCGGGAGACCCAGTACTTC. Residues: CASSVPPRETQYF.

The chain joins TRBV5-1 to TRBJ2-5; 7 positions match TRBD1. Germline CDR1 and CDR2: SGHRS and YFSETQ. The CDR3 spans 16 residues. Trimming took 3 bases from V and 1 from J; bases not matched to a gene: 9. CDR3 nucleotide sequence: TGCGCCAGCAGCTCGGACACGACAGGGCCCCAAGAGACCCAGTACTTC. This translates into CASSSDTTGPQETQYF.

This chain links TRBV20-1 with TRBJ2-1, with unresolved D. The V end lost 0 bases, the J end lost 1 base, and 10 bases lay between the germline ends. Germline loops: CDR1 DFQATT, CDR2 SNEGSKA (reference sequence). CDR3 size: 15 residues. CDR3 nucleotide sequence: TGCAGTGCTAGAGATTCAAGGGTTTCCTACAATGAGCAGTTCTTC. Amino acid sequence: CSARDSRVSYNEQFF.

The rearrangement links TRBV27 to TRBJ2-7, with a possible D match to TRBD2 (6 bases). The germline V gene encodes CDR1 MNHEY and CDR2 SMNVEV (reference sequence). Trimming stripped 0 bases from V and 2 bases from J, with 11 bases between. The CDR3 sequence is 15 residues long. The DNA for the CDR3 is TGTGCCAGCAGTTTATCGCGGGACGTCCCCTACGAGCAGTACTTC. This gives the protein CASSLSRDVPYEQYF.

This sequence joins TRBV24-1 and TRBJ2-5, with 9 bases that match TRBD2. The V gene's germline CDR1 is KGHDR and CDR2 SFDVKD. V was pared by 6 bases and J by 5 bases, with 9 bases of the junction left unmatched. The CDR3 totals 15 residues. The CDR3 region has the DNA TGTGCCACCAGTAGAGCTAGCGGGAAGGGGGAGACCCAGTACTTC. This gives the protein CATSRASGKGETQYF.